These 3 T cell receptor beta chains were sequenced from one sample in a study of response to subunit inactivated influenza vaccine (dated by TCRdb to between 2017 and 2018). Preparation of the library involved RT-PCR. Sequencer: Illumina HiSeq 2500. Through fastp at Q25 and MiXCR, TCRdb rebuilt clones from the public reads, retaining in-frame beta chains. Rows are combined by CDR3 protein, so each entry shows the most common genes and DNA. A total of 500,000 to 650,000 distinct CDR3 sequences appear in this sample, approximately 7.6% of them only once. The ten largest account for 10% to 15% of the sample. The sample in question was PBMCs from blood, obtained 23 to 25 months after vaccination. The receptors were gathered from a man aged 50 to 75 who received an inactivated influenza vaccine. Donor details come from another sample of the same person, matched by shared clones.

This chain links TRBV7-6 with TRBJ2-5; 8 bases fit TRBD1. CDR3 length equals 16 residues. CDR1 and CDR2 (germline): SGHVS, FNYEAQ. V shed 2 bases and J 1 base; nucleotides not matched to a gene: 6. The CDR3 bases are TGTGCCAGCAGCTTACCGGGACAGGCCTTCCAAGAGACCCAGTACTTC. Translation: CASSLPGQAFQETQYF.

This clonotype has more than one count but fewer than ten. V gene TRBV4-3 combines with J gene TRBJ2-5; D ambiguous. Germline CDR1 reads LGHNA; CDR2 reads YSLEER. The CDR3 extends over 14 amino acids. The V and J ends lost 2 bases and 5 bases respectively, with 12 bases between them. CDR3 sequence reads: CASSQSFPRETQYF. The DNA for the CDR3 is TGCGCCAGCAGCCAATCCTTCCCCCGGGAGACCCAGTACTTC.

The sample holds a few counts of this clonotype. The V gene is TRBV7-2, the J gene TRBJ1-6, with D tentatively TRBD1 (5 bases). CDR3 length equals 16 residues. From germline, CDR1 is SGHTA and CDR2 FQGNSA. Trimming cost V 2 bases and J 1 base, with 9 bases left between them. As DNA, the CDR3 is TGTGCCAGCAGCTTACAAGGACAATCCTATAATTCACCCCTCCACTTT. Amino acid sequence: CASSLQGQSYNSPLHF.